This T cell receptor (beta chain) derives from a study of cytomegalovirus exposure and HLA in healthy donors. Study-level information: Sequencing of about 200 million T cells in an earlier analysis found around 120 million unique TCR beta sequences. General study findings and limits: Apart from CMV serostatus, no immune exposure information was available. In most subjects, TCR beta sequences reportedly gave accurate predictions of HLA-A and HLA-B alleles.

This clone was recorded once. Antigen specificity is unknown. The study ran its PCR with 60 Vbeta and 13 Jbeta primers. Some clones are missing from TCRdb's copy, which holds only in-frame ones; the method was immunoSEQ multiplex PCR. Of hundreds of thousands of clones in the sample, 82% are singletons; the top ten hold around 6%. Material: PBMCs. This clonotype was obtained from a man aged 35-49 years in good health and CMV-seropositive.

Here the CDR3 DNA reads TGTGCCAGCAGGTTGGACAGAATGAACACTGAAGCTTTCTTT. This translates into CASRLDRMNTEAFF. The chain combines TRBV7-3 with TRBJ1-1; the D gene is possibly TRBD1 (6 bases). The germline V gene has CDR1 SGHTA and CDR2 FQGTGA. Trimming left V 6 bases short and J 0 bases short, with 11 bases between. CDR3 size: 14 residues.